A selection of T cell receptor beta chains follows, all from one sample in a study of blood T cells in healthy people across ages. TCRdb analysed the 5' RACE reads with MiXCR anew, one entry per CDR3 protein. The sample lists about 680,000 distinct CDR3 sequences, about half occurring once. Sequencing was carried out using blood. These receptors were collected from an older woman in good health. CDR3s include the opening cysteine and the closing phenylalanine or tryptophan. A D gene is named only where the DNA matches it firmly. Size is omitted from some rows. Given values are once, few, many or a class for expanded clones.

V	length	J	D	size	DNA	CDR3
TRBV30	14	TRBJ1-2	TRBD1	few	TGTGCCTGGAGCCAGGGACAGGCGGGGGATGGCTACACCTTC	CAWSQGQAGDGYTF
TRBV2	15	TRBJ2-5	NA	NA	TGTGCCAGCAGTGAAGCGAGGTCGGACAGTGAGACCCAGTACTTC	CASSEARSDSETQYF
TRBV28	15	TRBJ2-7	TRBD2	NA	TGTGCCACTCAAGGGGGTTTAGCGGGACCCTACGAGCAGTACTTC	CATQGGLAGPYEQYF
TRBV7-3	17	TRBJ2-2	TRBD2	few	TGTGCCAGCATCCTTTGGCGGGAGATCCCGAAGCCCGGGGAGCTGTTTTTT	CASILWREIPKPGELFF
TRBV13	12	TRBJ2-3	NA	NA	TGTGCCAGCAGCAAGAGCACAGATACGCAGTATTTT	CASSKSTDTQYF
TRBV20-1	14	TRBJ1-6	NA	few	TGCAGTGCTAGAGATGCAGGGAGTAATTCACCCCTCCACTTT	CSARDAGSNSPLHF
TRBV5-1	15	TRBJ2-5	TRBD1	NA	TGCGCCAGCAGCTCAACAGGGGGCTCCCAAGAGACCCAGTACTTC	CASSSTGGSQETQYF
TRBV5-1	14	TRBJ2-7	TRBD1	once	TGCGCCAGCTCCGGGACAGGGGACTCCTACGAGCAGTACTTC	CASSGTGDSYEQYF
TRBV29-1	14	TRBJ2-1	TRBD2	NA	TGCAGCGTTGCCGGGACTAGCGGATACAATGAGCAGTTCTTC	CSVAGTSGYNEQFF
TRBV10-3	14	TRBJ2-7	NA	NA	TGTGCCATCAGTGAGTCAGACATTACCTACGAGCAGTACTTC	CAISESDITYEQYF
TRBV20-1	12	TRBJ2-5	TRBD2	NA	TGCAGTGCTCGGACTAGATCGGAGACCCAGTACTTC	CSARTRSETQYF
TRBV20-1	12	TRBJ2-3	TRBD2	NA	TGCAGTGCAGACGGGAGGGGAGATACGCAGTATTTT	CSADGRGDTQYF
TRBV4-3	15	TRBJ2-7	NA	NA	TGCGCCAGCAGCCAAGATGGTGGTTTAGTCTACGAGCAGTACTTC	CASSQDGGLVYEQYF
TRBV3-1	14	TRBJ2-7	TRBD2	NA	TGTGCCAGCAGCAAGGTAGCGGGAGGGTACGAGCAGTACTTC	CASSKVAGGYEQYF
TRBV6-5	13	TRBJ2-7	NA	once	TGTGCCAGCAGTAAGGAGTACTCCTACGAGCAGTACTTC	CASSKEYSYEQYF
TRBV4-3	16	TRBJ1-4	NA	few	TGCGCCAGCAGCCAAAATGTAGCCGACAGCAATGAAAAACTGTTTTTT	CASSQNVADSNEKLFF
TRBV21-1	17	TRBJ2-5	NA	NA	TGTGCCAGCAGCCCCCACCCAGGACAGGGAGGGGGAGAGACCCAGTACTTC	CASSPHPGQGGGETQYF
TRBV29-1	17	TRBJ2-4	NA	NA	TGCAGCGTTGATTCCCCGGGCGGGGTTTTATCCAAAAACATTCAGTACTTC	CSVDSPGGVLSKNIQYF